The T cell receptor beta chain under discussion was sequenced for a study of technical replicates of blood from a handful of donors. Repertoires were generated with immunoSEQ multiplex PCR, while TCRdb's copy carries only in-frame clones and drops some. The table lists tens of thousands of clones, approximately 90% of them singletons. V was trimmed by 7 bases and J by 5 bases, leaving 4 bases between them. The length of the CDR3 is 10 residues. Germline assignment: CDR1 MNHNY and CDR2 SVGAGI (reference sequence). The material sequenced was T cells isolated from PBMCs. V and J are TRBV6-6 and TRBJ2-3; the D is unclear. This receptor was identified in a human donor in good health. Written as DNA, the CDR3 is TGTGCCAGCACCGGAGATACGCAGTATTTT. Protein: CASTGDTQYF.